The rows below give T cell receptor beta chains drawn from one sample of a study of cytomegalovirus exposure and HLA in healthy donors. The protocol was immunoSEQ multiplex PCR, while the TCRdb copy is restricted to in-frame clones and leaves out a portion. The sample has about 120,000 clones, roughly four fifths seen once; the top ten hold approximately 1.8%. Material: PBMCs. The receptors shown here come from a man between 35 and 55 years old in good health and CMV-seronegative. Both conserved end residues are trimmed from each CDR3.

v_call: TRBV19
cdr3_aa: ASKSTRGLGFTGELF

v_call: TRBV5-1
cdr3_aa: ASSLMISGQGTYGYT

v_call: TRBV11-2
cdr3_aa: ASSSPPGVAGGYEQY

v_call: TRBV6-5
cdr3_aa: ASRGTGGSTGELF

v_call: TRBV27
cdr3_aa: ASSFYRGHYEQY

v_call: TRBV7-9
cdr3_aa: ASSLHDRGSGEAF

v_call: TRBV27
cdr3_aa: ASSPPGQGPYEQY

v_call: TRBV7-2
cdr3_aa: ASSLRWTNTEAF

v_call: TRBV27
cdr3_aa: ASSFLRGTGVGETQY

v_call: TRBV30
cdr3_aa: AWSVQAAREQY

v_call: TRBV11-2
cdr3_aa: ASSFFGADTQY

v_call: TRBV5-1
cdr3_aa: ASSLETGPSGNTIY

v_call: TRBV9
cdr3_aa: ASSPEETGVYNEQF

v_call: TRBV19
cdr3_aa: ASSIDRLAFNEQF

v_call: TRBV5-4
cdr3_aa: ASRRNPAVFSGTDTQY

v_call: TRBV19
cdr3_aa: ASSKPREGTYGYT

v_call: TRBV19
cdr3_aa: ASSLTPAGGKGFLGRNQPQH

v_call: TRBV19
cdr3_aa: ASSIGDTNTQY

v_call: TRBV4-2
cdr3_aa: ASSQDHRSSGRQSTDTQY

v_call: TRBV28
cdr3_aa: ASRSSLNTEAF

v_call: TRBV5-1
cdr3_aa: ASSLQGYEQY

v_call: TRBV30
cdr3_aa: AWNSRGRYT

v_call: TRBV5-4
cdr3_aa: ASSLGVGSGANVLT

v_call: TRBV27
cdr3_aa: ASSQQGDYGYT

v_call: TRBV7-9
cdr3_aa: ASSSGLHEKLF

v_call: TRBV5-1
cdr3_aa: ASSLAPAGAGEQF

v_call: TRBV2
cdr3_aa: ASSASGRRTEAF

v_call: TRBV2
cdr3_aa: ASSDRDRSREAF

v_call: TRBV19
cdr3_aa: ASSTRTGERGNQPQH

v_call: TRBV21-1
cdr3_aa: ASSKARGTSGRLANTGELF

v_call: TRBV7-2
cdr3_aa: ASSLRGQGRNIQY

v_call: TRBV11-3
cdr3_aa: ASSYTGNTGELF

v_call: TRBV30
cdr3_aa: AWSVVRGNTDTQY

v_call: TRBV27
cdr3_aa: ASSPRQASGNTIY

v_call: TRBV9
cdr3_aa: ASSGGRGRETQY

v_call: TRBV7-9
cdr3_aa: ASSLGQQNSPLH

v_call: TRBV6-4
cdr3_aa: ASSESGGPSETQY

v_call: TRBV27
cdr3_aa: ASSLSPSKRYYEQY

v_call: TRBV5-1
cdr3_aa: ASSLEAGGMNTEAF

v_call: TRBV7-9
cdr3_aa: ASSSRANEKLF